The 20 T cell receptor delta chains reported below all come from one sample, sequenced in a study of γδ T cells in repeated Plasmodium falciparum infection. Vgamma9/Vdelta2+ and Vdelta2-negative gammadelta T cells were flow-sorted from PBMC for bulk sequencing. TCRdb redid the clone calls on the multiplex PCR reads with CATT. Among 70,000 to 95,000 delta-chain clones listed, 1.4% to 1.5% were seen once. The specimen sequenced was gamma-delta T cells from blood. These receptors were obtained from a pool of human donors (malaria-infected and uninfected, not separated).

Remarks on this clone: It is likely a read error: a sequence one base away is far more abundant. Other DNA sequences in this specimen translate into the identical CDR3. This chain uses TRDV1 with TRDJ1; TRDD3 agrees at 11 bases. The J gene, missing from TCRdb, was assigned here through DNA to germline matching. The CDR3 length is 21 residues. Germline CDR1 reads TSWWSYY; CDR2 reads QGS. The CDR3 spells CALGELSAPMYWGIDTDKLIF. The CDR3 DNA reads as TGTGCGCTTGGGGAACTTTCCGCCCCAATGTACTGGGGGATAGACACCGATAAACTCATCTTT.

For this clone: The protein recorded in TCRdb matches a much larger clone and deviates from this DNA's translation at residue 13, suggesting a read error; the protein here is obtained by translating the DNA. V gene TRDV2 combines with J gene TRDJ1; 7 bases align to TRDD3. TCRdb gives no J gene; it was assigned here by matching the DNA to germline. Germline trimming cut 0 bases from V and 1 base from J; bases unmatched to any gene: 22. The CDR3 runs 21 residues. Germline V gene lookup returns CDR1 GEAIGNYY and CDR2 EKD. CDR3 DNA: TGTGCCTGTGACACCGGTCATCCTCCTGGACTGGGGAATACCAGCACCGATAAACTCATCTTT. Protein product: CACDTGHPPGLGNTSTDKLIF.

This clone was seen a few times. With only one base between it and a far larger clone, this is likely a read error. This CDR3 is also generated by other DNA sequences in the sample. The chain uses TRDV2 and TRDJ1; 10 positions agree with TRDD3. The J gene is not listed in TCRdb, so it was assigned here from a DNA match to germline. The junction had 17 bases not matched to a gene; V was cut back by 4 bases and J by 1 base. This CDR3 is 19 amino acids long. In germline, CDR1 is GEAIGNYY, CDR2 EKD. The CDR3 DNA is TGTGCCTGTGATACCGTACTCCTAGCGGGGGATACGGGCACCGATAAACTCATCTTT. This gives the protein CACDTVLLAGDTGTDKLIF.

Turning to this clone: A much larger clone differs by one base, so this may be a read error. With the J gene uncalled, the V gene is TRDV2; the DNA was not used to check the table's D call, TRDD3. From germline, CDR1 is GEAIGNYY and CDR2 EKD. This CDR3 is 17 amino acids long. The DNA of the CDR3 is TGTGCCTGTGTTACCATTTACCATGGGGGATACGCGGATAAACTCACCTTT. Translation gives CACVTIYHGGYADKLTF.

This clone turned up a few times. The TCRdb record carries a much larger clone's protein, which differs from this DNA's translation at residue 22; a read error is the likely cause, and the protein listed here is the DNA translation. A V gene of TRDV2 was called, but no J gene was assigned; the D segment call TRDD3 is taken from the table without a DNA check. The CDR3 runs to 23 residues. Per germline, CDR1 GEAIGNYY and CDR2 EKD. The CDR3 protein is CACDPRILLPPCTGGYIADKLTF. The DNA for the CDR3 is TGTGCCTGTGACCCACGGATACTACTTCCTCCTTGTACTGGGGGATACATCGCCGATAAACTCACCTTT.

About this clone: TCRdb assigns this DNA the protein of a much larger clone, which departs from its translation at residue 9; this likely reflects a read error, and the protein shown comes from translating the DNA. V and J are TRDV3 and TRDJ1; possibly TRDD2 for D (7 bases). CDR1 and CDR2 (germline): TVYSNPD, GDNSRS (reference sequence). V was clipped by 2 bases and J by 0 bases, with 28 bases between them. The CDR3 runs 19 residues. The chain's CDR3 is CAFRLPWGVRLWYTDKLIF. The CDR3 DNA is TGTGCCTTTCGCCTTCCTTGGGGGGTACGCCTCTGGTACACCGATAAACTCATCTTT. Full variable domain (remainder filled in from reference TRDV3 and TRDJ1): CDKVTQSSPDQTVASGSEVVLLCTYDTVYSNPDLFWYRIRPDYSFQFVFYGDNSRSEGADFTQGRFSVKHILTQKAFHLVISPVRTEDSATYYCAFRLPWGVRLWYTDKLIFGKGTRVTVEP.

This clone was seen a handful of times. TCRdb shows a much larger clone's protein in place of this DNA's translation, and the two differ at residue 12, likely through a read error; the protein shown is translated from the DNA. The chain couples TRDV2 to TRDJ1; D is uncertain. V lost 4 bases and J lost 4, with 33 bases in between. Germline assignment: CDR1 GEAIGNYY and CDR2 EKD. CDR3 length: 20 amino acids. CDR3 coding DNA: TGTGCCTGTGATCCCATTAAAACCCCGGGTACTAGGAAGTTACTCGATAAACTCATCTTT. It specifies CACDPIKTPGTRKLLDKLIF.

As regards this clone: The junction shows a germline mismatch at one end, possibly a read error. This sample also contains other DNA sequences that code for the same CDR3. V gene TRDV1 combines with J gene TRDJ1; 8 bases map to TRDD3. The CDR3 is 15 residues long. Looked up from germline, CDR1 is TSWWSYY and CDR2 is QGS. Here the CDR3 reads CALGFYWGYSDKLIF. The CDR3 DNA follows: TGTGCTCTTGGGTTTTACTGGGGGTACAGCGATAAGCTCATCTTT.

A remark on this clone: With only one base between it and a far larger clone, this is likely a read error. Other DNA sequences from this sample encode an identical CDR3 as well. The chain combines TRDV2 with TRDJ2; 9 bases map to TRDD3. The J gene, missing from TCRdb, was assigned here through DNA to germline matching. Germline lookup yields CDR1 GEAIGNYY and CDR2 EKD. The CDR3 has 15 amino acids. The CDR3 coding sequence is TGTGCCTGTGACACCGGGGATACGGTGACAGCGCAACTCTTCTTT. The encoded protein is CACDTGDTVTAQLFF.

The sample holds many counts of this clone. A read error likely explains this, since a far larger clone differs by one base. This same CDR3 is encoded by further DNA sequences in the sample. V and J are TRDV3 and TRDJ1; D unresolved. The CDR3 is 19 amino acids. Germline CDR1 TVYSNPD, CDR2 GDNSRS (reference sequence). V was pared by 1 base and J by 0 bases, with 27 bases between. In DNA form, the CDR3 reads TGTGCCTTTACAGCCCGGTCCAACGGAGGGTTGGACTACACCGATAAACTCATCTTT. It codes for CAFTARSNGGLDYTDKLIF.

In its sample, this clone was seen a few times. This DNA's translation differs at residue 16 from TCRdb's protein, which comes from a much larger clone; a read error is likely, and the protein shown is translated from the DNA. No J gene was named, though the V gene is TRDV2; the DNA was not compared with TRDD3, the D call given in the table. The CDR3 consists of 17 residues. From germline, CDR1 is GEAIGNYY and CDR2 EKD. The CDR3, as DNA: TGTGCCTGTGACGCACTTACTGGGGGATCTGCGACCGATAAACTCACCTTT. Its protein is CACDALTGGSATDKLTF.

This clone has more than one count but fewer than ten. The likely explanation is a read error, given a far larger clone one base away. Other DNA sequences in the same sample also yield this CDR3. This chain links TRDV1 with TRDJ1, with 8 bases aligning to TRDD3. The J gene, absent from TCRdb, was called here by matching the DNA to germline. The CDR3 runs to 23 residues. V lost 3 bases and J lost 5; bases outside the gene matches: 32. Per germline, CDR1 TSWWSYY and CDR2 QGS. CDR3 DNA sequence: TGTGCTCTTGGGGAGAAGGTCCTACGTGCGTTTGAGTTCTGGGGATACTGTTCAGATAAACTCATCTTT. It translates to CALGEKVLRAFEFWGYCSDKLIF.

This clone has only a few counts. TCRdb's entry gives the protein of a much larger clone, which mismatches this DNA's translation at residue 14, likely from a read error; the protein reported here is translated from the DNA. The chain joins TRDV1 to TRDJ1; 8 nucleotides agree with TRDD3. The CDR3 consists of 23 residues. V was clipped by 2 bases and J by 0 bases; unmatched bases: 26. Germline values: CDR1 TSWWSYY, CDR2 QGS. The CDR3 spells CALGEDKTAGLGDAPLYTDKLIF. In DNA, the CDR3 is TGTGCTCTTGGGGAAGATAAGACGGCAGGATTGGGGGATGCGCCCTTGTACACCGATAAACTCATCTTT.

This clone occurred many times. TCRdb records a much larger clone's protein for this DNA, with a difference at residue 3 that likely arises from a read error; the protein given is the translation of the DNA. This chain links TRDV2 with TRDJ3; 9 nucleotides align to TRDD3. Germline loops: CDR1 GEAIGNYY, CDR2 EKD. The CDR3 runs 17 residues. This chain's CDR3 is CAYDSTGGSWDTRQMFF. In nucleotides, the CDR3 is TGTGCCTATGACTCTACTGGGGGATCCTGGGACACCCGACAGATGTTTTTC.

At least ten counts were recorded for this clone. The TCRdb protein comes from a much larger clone and disagrees with this DNA's translation at residue 3, likely due to a read error; the protein given here is derived from the DNA. The rearrangement joins TRDV2 to TRDJ1; TRDD3 might be the D (6 bases). TCRdb records no J gene; here it was assigned by comparing the DNA to germline. CDR3 length: 13 amino acids. Germline V gene lookup returns CDR1 GEAIGNYY and CDR2 EKD. The CDR3 here is CARDRLGTDKLIF. The DNA for the CDR3 is TGTGCCCGTGACCGTCTGGGGACCGATAAACTCATCTTT.

Notes on this clone: For this DNA, TCRdb reports the protein of a much larger clone, which diverges at residue 15, most likely from a read error; the protein presented here is translated directly from the DNA. V is TRDV2 and J is TRDJ1, with TRDD3 matching over 7 bases. CDR1 is GEAIGNYY and CDR2 is EKD in the germline V gene. The CDR3 length is 19 residues. CDR3 residues: CACDTVLGINTVTTGKLIF. The CDR3, as DNA: TGTGCCTGTGACACCGTACTGGGGATAAACACGGTCACAACCGGTAAACTCATCTTT.

A word on this clone: This likely traces to a read error, being one base from a far larger clone. The chain uses TRDV1 and TRDJ1; TRDD3 is a possible D gene (5 bases). The J gene, left out of TCRdb, was set here by checking the DNA against germline. The germline V gene has CDR1 TSWWSYY and CDR2 QGS. The CDR3 contains 16 residues. CDR3: CALGVIRPQRGDKLIF. In DNA, the CDR3 is TGTGCCCTTGGGGTGATTCGGCCGCAAAGAGGAGATAAACTCATCTTT.

Many counts were recorded for this clone. A far larger clone is just one base off, so this is likely a read error. J is TRDJ1 and V is TRDV1; no definite D call. Germline V gene sequence: CDR1 TSWWSYY, CDR2 QGS. The CDR3 contains 18 residues. Trimming stripped 2 bases from V and 3 bases from J, with 22 bases between. The CDR3 DNA sequence: TGTGCTCTTGGGGAATTAGTCCCACCCGTTGCGGGACCCGATAAACTCATCTTT. It is translated as CALGELVPPVAGPDKLIF.

With regard to this clone: TCRdb lists the protein of a much larger clone for this DNA, which differs at residue 3, so this is likely a read error; the protein given here is translated from the DNA itself. V gene TRDV2 combines with J gene TRDJ1, with a weak D call TRDD3 (6 bases). Here the J gene came from matching the DNA to germline, since TCRdb omits it. The CDR3 runs to 16 residues. The germline CDR1 and CDR2 sequences are GEAIGNYY and EKD. The CDR3 DNA sequence: TGTGCCCGTGACGGGTTAGTGGGGGCTTACACCGATAAACTCATCTTT. Encoded protein: CARDGLVGAYTDKLIF.

This clone was counted ten times or more. V and J are TRDV2 and TRDJ3; 9 bases align to TRDD3. No J gene was available from TCRdb, and it was assigned here by a germline match of the DNA. The CDR3 spans 19 residues. Germline lookup yields CDR1 GEAIGNYY and CDR2 EKD. The J segment lost 1 base and the V segment lost 2 bases, leaving 8 bases of the junction unmatched. The DNA of the CDR3 is TGTGCCTGTGACAAAGTACTGGGGGAGTCATCCTGGGACACCCGACAGATGTTTTTC. It encodes CACDKVLGESSWDTRQMFF.